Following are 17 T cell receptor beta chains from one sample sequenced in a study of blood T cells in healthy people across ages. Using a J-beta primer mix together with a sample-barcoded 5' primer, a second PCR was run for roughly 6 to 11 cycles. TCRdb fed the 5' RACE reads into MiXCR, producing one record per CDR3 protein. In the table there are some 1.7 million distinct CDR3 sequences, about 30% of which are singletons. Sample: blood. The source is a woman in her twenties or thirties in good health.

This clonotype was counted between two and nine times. The CDR3 reads CASRSGFSGEGETQYF. In nucleotides, the CDR3 is TGCGCCAGCAGGTCCGGATTTTCCGGGGAGGGGGAGACCCAGTACTTC. The rearrangement uses TRBV5-1 and TRBJ2-5; 7 positions match TRBD2. Germline CDR1 reads SGHRS; CDR2 reads YFSETQ. The CDR3 length is 16 residues. V lost 5 bases and J lost 5; bases outside the gene matches: 15.

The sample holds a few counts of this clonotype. The CDR3 DNA follows: TGTGCCAGCAGCTTTGGCAGATGCTCTAACTATGGCTACACCTTC. Protein: CASSFGRCSNYGYTF. The chain links TRBV7-9 to TRBJ1-2; D call uncertain. The CDR3 totals 15 residues. V lost 3 bases to trimming and J lost 0 bases, with 11 bases between them. Germline values: CDR1 SEHNR, CDR2 FQNEAQ (reference sequence). Variable domain in full (rest from reference TRBV7-9 and TRBJ1-2): DTGVSQNPRHKITKRGQNVTFRCDPISEHNRLYWYRQTLGQGPEFLTYFQNEAQLEKSRLLSDRFSAERPKGSFSTLEIQRTEQGDSAMYLCASSFGRCSNYGYTFGSGTRLTVV.

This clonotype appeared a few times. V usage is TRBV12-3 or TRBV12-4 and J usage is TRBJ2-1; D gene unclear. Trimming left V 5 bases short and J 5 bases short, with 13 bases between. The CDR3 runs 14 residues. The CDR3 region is CASSKFRTDNEQFF. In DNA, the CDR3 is TGTGCCAGCAGTAAGTTTCGGACGGACAATGAGCAGTTCTTC.

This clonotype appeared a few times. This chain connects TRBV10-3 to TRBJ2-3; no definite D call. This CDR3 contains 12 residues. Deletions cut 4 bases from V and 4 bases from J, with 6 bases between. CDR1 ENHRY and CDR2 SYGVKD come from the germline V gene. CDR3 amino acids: CAISVGSDTQYF. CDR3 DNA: TGTGCCATCAGTGTGGGTTCAGATACGCAGTATTTT.

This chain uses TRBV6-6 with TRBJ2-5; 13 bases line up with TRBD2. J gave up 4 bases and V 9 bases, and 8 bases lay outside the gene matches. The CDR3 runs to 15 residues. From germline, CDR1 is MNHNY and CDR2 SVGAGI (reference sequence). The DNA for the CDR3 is TGTGCCAGTAAGCGACTAGCGGGAGGAGGAGAGACCCAGTACTTC. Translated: CASKRLAGGGETQYF.

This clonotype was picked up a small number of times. The CDR3 is CSARRNPGDTQYF. The CDR3 DNA reads TGCAGTGCTAGGAGGAACCCCGGCGATACGCAGTATTTT. This chain uses TRBV20-1 with TRBJ2-3; D ambiguous. Germline CDR1 DFQATT, CDR2 SNEGSKA (reference sequence). Trimming took off 3 bases at V and 6 bases at J, with 13 bases between the two ends. This CDR3 region has 13 residues.

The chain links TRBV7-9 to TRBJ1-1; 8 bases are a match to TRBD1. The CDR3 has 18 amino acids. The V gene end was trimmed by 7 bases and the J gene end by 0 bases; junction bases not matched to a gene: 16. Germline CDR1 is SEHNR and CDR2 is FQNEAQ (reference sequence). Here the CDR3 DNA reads TGTGCCAGCAACTACCGGGACAGGCGTTTTATATTGAACACTGAAGCTTTCTTT. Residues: CASNYRDRRFILNTEAFF.

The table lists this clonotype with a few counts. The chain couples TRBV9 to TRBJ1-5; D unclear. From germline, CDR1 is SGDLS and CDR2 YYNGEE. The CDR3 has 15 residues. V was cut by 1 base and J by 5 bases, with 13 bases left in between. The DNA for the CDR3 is TGTGCCAGCAGCGTAACCGGGGAGCCCTATCAGCCCCAGCATTTT. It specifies CASSVTGEPYQPQHF.

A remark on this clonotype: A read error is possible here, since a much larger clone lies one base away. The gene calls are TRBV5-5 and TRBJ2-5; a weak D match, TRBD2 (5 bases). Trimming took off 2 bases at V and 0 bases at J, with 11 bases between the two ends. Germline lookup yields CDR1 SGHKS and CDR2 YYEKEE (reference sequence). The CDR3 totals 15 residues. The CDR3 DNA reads TGTGCCAGCAGCTTAAGTATCGGGAACCAAGAGACCCAGTACTTC. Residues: CASSLSIGNQETQYF.

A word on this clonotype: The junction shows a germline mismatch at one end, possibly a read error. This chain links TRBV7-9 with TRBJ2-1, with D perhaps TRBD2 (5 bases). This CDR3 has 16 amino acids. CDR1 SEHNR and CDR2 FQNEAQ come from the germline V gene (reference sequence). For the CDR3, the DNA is TGTGCCAGCAGCCGAGCGGCGGGCTTTGGCTACGATGAGCAGTTCTTC. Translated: CASSRAAGFGYDEQFF.

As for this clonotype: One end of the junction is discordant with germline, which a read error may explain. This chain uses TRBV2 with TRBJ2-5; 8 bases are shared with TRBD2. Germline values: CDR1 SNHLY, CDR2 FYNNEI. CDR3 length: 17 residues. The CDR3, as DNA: TGTGCCAGCAGTGACGGTCTTACAGCGGGGGAACAAGAGACCCGGTACTTC. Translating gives CASSDGLTAGEQETRYF.

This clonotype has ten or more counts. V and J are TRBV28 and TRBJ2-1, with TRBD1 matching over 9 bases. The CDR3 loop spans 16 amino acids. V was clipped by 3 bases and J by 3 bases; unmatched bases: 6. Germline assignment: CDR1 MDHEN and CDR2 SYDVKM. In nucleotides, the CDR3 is TGTGCCAGCAGTTTCCGGACAGGGGAAATCTACAATGAGCAGTTCTTC. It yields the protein CASSFRTGEIYNEQFF.

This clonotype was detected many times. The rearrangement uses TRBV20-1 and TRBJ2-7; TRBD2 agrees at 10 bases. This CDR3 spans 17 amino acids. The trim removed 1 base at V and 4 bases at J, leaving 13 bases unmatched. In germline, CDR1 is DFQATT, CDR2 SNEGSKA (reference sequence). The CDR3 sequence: CSARVIGPGLATYEQYF. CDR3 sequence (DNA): TGCAGTGCTAGAGTGATTGGTCCGGGACTAGCGACTTACGAGCAGTACTTC.

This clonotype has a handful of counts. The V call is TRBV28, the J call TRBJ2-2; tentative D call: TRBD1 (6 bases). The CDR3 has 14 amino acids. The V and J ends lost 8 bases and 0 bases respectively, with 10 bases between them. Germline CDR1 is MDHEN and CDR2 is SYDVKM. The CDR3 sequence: CASEGTPNTGELFF. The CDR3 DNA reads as TGTGCCAGCGAGGGGACACCGAACACCGGGGAGCTGTTTTTT.

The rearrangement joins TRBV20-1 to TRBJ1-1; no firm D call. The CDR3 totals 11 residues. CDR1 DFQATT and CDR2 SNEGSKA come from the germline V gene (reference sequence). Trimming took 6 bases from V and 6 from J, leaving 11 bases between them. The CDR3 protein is CSARSPPEAFF. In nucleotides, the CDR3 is TGCAGTGCACGATCCCCCCCTGAAGCTTTCTTT.

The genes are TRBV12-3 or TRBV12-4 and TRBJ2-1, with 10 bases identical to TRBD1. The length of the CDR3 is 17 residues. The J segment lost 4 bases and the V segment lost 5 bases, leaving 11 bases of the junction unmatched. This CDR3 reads CASSLPPGQGGYNEQFF. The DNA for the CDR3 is TGTGCCAGCAGTCTCCCCCCAGGACAGGGGGGATACAATGAGCAGTTCTTC.

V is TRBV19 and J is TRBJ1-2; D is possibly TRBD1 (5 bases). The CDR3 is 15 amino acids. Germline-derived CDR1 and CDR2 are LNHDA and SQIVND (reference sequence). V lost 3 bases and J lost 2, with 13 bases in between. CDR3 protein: CASSIASGGNYGYTF. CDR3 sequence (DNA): TGTGCCAGTAGTATCGCTTCTGGGGGGAACTATGGCTACACCTTC.